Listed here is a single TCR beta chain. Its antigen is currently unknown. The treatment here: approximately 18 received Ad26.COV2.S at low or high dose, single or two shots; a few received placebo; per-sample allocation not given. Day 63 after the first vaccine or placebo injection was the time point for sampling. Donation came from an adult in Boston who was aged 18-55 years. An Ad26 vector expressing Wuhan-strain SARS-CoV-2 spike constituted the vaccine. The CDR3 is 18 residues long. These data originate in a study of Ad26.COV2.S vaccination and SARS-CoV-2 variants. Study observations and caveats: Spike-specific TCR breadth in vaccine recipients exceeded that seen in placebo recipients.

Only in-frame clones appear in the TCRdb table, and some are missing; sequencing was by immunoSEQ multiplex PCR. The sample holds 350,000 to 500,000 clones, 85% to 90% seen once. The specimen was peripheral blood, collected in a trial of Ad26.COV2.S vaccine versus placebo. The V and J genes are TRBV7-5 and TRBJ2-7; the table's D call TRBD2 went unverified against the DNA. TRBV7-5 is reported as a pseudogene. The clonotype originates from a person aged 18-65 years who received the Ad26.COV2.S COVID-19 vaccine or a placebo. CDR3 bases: TGTGTCAGAAGCTTAGTAGACAACCCGGGACTAGCGGCCTACGAGCAGTACTTC. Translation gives CVRSLVDNPGLAAYEQYF.